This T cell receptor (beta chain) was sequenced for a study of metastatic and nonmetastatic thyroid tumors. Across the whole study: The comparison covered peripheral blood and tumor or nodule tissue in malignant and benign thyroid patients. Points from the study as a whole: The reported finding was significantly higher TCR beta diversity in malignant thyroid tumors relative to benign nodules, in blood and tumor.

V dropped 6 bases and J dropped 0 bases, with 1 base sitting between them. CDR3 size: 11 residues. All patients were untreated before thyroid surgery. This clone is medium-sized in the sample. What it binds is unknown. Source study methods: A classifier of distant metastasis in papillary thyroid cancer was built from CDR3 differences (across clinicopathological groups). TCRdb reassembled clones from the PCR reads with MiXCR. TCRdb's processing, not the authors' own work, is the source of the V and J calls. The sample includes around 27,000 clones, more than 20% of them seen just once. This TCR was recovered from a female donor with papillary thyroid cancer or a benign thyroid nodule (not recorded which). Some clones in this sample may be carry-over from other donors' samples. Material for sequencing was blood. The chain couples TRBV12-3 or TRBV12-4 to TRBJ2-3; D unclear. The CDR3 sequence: CASRSTDTQYF. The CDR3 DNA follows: TGTGCCAGCAGGAGCACAGATACGCAGTATTTT.